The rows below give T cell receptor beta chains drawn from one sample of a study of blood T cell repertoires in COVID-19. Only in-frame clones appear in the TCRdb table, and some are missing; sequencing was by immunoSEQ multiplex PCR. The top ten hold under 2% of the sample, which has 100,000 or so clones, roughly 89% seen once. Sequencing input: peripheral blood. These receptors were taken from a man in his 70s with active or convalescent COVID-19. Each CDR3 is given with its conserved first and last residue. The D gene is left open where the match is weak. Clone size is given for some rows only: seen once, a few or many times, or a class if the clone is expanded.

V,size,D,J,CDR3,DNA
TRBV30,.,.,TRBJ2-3,CAWKSGDTQYF,TGTGCCTGGAAATCCGGGGATACGCAGTATTTT
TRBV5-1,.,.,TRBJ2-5,CASSGSGQETQYF,TGCGCCAGCAGCGGGAGCGGCCAAGAGACCCAGTACTTC
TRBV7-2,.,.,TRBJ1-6,CASSAQGGLSPLHF,TGTGCCAGCAGCGCCCAAGGTGGGCTTTCACCCCTCCACTTT
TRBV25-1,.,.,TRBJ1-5,CASSESTPGYSNQPQHF,TGTGCCAGCAGTGAATCTACTCCGGGATATAGCAATCAGCCCCAGCATTTT
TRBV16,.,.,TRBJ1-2,CASSQLAGNYGYTF,TGTGCCAGCAGCCAATTGGCAGGGAACTATGGCTACACCTTC
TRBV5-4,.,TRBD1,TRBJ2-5,CASSPNSGQGGETQYF,TGTGCCAGCAGTCCAAATTCGGGACAGGGTGGGGAGACCCAGTACTTC
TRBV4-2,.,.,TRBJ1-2,CASSQGQGTNYGYTF,TGTGCCAGCAGCCAAGGGCAGGGGACTAACTATGGCTACACCTTC
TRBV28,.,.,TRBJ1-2,CATTGVGLGYTF,TGTGCCACCACCGGGGTAGGGTTGGGCTACACCTTC
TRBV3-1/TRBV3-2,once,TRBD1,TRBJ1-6,CASSLQSGQGSPLHF,TGTGCCAGCAGCCTCCAGTCGGGACAGGGTTCCCCCCTCCACTTT
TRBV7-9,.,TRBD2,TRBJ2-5,CASSFAGGETQYF,TGTGCCAGCAGCTTTGCGGGAGGGGAGACCCAGTACTTC
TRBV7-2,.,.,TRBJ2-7,CASSLSLALSYEQYF,TGTGCCAGCAGCTTATCACTAGCTTTAAGCTACGAGCAGTACTTC
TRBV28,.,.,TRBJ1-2,CASSLSHPTGDGYTF,TGTGCCAGCAGTTTGTCTCATCCGACGGGAGATGGCTACACCTTC
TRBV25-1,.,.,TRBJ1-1,CASSASGAGPMNTEAFF,TGTGCCAGCAGTGCCTCAGGGGCAGGGCCCATGAACACTGAAGCTTTCTTT
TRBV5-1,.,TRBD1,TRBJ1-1,CASSLMGQGGVGTEAFF,TGCGCCAGCAGCTTGATGGGACAGGGGGGAGTAGGGACTGAAGCTTTCTTT
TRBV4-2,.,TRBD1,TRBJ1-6,CASSHKDRKDGALHF,TGTGCCAGCAGCCACAAGGACAGGAAGGATGGAGCCCTCCACTTT
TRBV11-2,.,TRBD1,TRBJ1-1,CASSLAGTGAAGTEAFF,TGTGCCAGCAGCTTAGCTGGGACAGGGGCGGCGGGCACTGAAGCTTTCTTT
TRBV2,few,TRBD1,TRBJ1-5,CASSEGTGFQPQHF,TGTGCCAGCAGTGAAGGGACAGGTTTTCAGCCCCAGCATTTT
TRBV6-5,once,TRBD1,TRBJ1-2,CASSPQGAINYGYTF,TGTGCCAGCAGTCCACAGGGGGCGATCAACTATGGCTACACCTTC
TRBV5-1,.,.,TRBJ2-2,CASSLGTINTGELFF,TGCGCCAGCAGCTTGGGGACTATCAACACCGGGGAGCTGTTTTTT
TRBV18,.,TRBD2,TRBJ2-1,CASSSSGSSYNEQFF,TGTGCCAGCTCATCTAGCGGGAGCTCCTACAATGAGCAGTTCTTC
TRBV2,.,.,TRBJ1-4,CASSPSGKKLFF,TGTGCCAGCAGTCCGTCAGGGAAAAAACTGTTTTTT
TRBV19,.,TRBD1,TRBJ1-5,CASSVLRDSRNQPQHF,TGTGCCAGTAGTGTCCTCCGGGACAGCCGCAATCAGCCCCAGCATTTT
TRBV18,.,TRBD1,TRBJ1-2,CASSPYTGTGPNYGYTF,TGTGCCAGCTCACCGTACACCGGGACAGGCCCTAACTATGGCTACACCTTC
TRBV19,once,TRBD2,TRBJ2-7,CASSIAGGTYEQYF,TGTGCCAGTAGTATTGCGGGGGGGACCTACGAGCAGTACTTC
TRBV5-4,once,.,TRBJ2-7,CASSGQDKSPEQYF,TGTGCCAGCAGCGGCCAAGATAAGTCCCCCGAGCAGTACTTC
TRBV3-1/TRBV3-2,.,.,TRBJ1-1,CASSLRGGNTEAFF,TGTGCCAGCAGCCTTAGGGGAGGGAACACTGAAGCTTTCTTT
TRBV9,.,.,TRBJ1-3,CASSAGLLGNTIYF,TGTGCCAGCAGCGCGGGACTGCTTGGAAACACCATATATTTT
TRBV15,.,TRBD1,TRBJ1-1,CATSRDLRGQGLRNTEAFF,TGTGCCACCAGCAGAGATCTGCGGGGACAGGGGTTACGGAACACTGAAGCTTTCTTT
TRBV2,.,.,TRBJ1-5,CASSRGNSNQPQHF,TGTGCCAGCTCCAGGGGCAACAGCAATCAGCCCCAGCATTTT
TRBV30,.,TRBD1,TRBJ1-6,CAWTGQDRSPLHF,TGTGCCTGGACTGGACAGGATCGTTCACCCCTCCACTTT
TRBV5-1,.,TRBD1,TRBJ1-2,CASSLGQGLLNYGYTF,TGCGCCAGCAGCTTGGGACAGGGCCTCCTTAACTATGGCTACACCTTC
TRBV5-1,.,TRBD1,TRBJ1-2,CASSLNDRGNGYTF,TGCGCCAGCAGCCTGAATGACAGGGGAAATGGCTACACCTTC
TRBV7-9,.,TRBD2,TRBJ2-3,CASSPGTRGNTDTQYF,TGTGCCAGCAGCCCCGGGACTAGGGGGAACACAGATACGCAGTATTTT
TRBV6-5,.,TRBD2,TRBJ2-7,CASRRGLAGTYEQYF,TGTGCCAGCAGGCGGGGACTAGCGGGGACCTACGAGCAGTACTTC
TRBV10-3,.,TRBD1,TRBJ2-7,CATKGAGDSYEQYF,TGTGCCACCAAGGGGGCTGGGGACTCCTACGAGCAGTACTTC
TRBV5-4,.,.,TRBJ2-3,CASSLGGVSTDTQYF,TGTGCCAGCAGCTTAGGAGGGGTTAGCACAGATACGCAGTATTTT
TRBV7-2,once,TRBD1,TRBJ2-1,CASSPDVGTGAWGEQFF,TGTGCCAGCAGCCCGGACGTGGGGACAGGGGCCTGGGGTGAGCAGTTCTTC
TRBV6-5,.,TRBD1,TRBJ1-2,CASSPTGPNGYTF,TGTGCCAGCAGCCCGACAGGGCCTAATGGCTACACCTTC